This TCR beta chain was documented in a study of T cells in narcolepsy. Overall study results and limits: Reportedly, autoreactive clonotypes were serially detected in patients' blood but not controls'. Autoreactive clone sequences were missing from some blood memory CD4+ repertoires. HCRT-specific and TRIB2-specific autoreactive clonotypes appeared among same-patient CSF and blood CD4+ clonotypes.

Trimming removed 5 bases at V and 5 bases at J, with 15 bases between. The V gene's germline CDR1 is SGHAT and CDR2 FQDESV (reference sequence). The CDR3 loop spans 14 amino acids. TCRdb's copy holds only in-frame clones and misses some; the assay was immunoSEQ multiplex PCR. The table records tens of thousands of clones, approximately 84% of them present only once. Points on this clone: As yet, its antigen is unknown.

The rearrangement links TRBV11-1 to TRBJ1-1, with D maybe TRBD1 (5 bases). The specimen was CD45RA- memory CD4+ T cells from PBMCs. This receptor was taken from a human donor with narcolepsy. The DNA of the CDR3 is TGTGCCAGCAGCCCCAGGGCCGTGGTTACTGAAGCTTTCTTT. Translation: CASSPRAVVTEAFF.